The clone carrying this T cell receptor beta chain was observed many times. The data derive from a study of CD8 T cells in ankylosing spondylitis. TCRdb fed the 5' RACE reads into MiXCR, producing one record per CDR3 protein. This sample yields 180,000 or so distinct CDR3 sequences, of which around 10% are seen a single time; 29% belongs to the top ten. This CDR3 contains 13 residues. The germline V gene has CDR1 LNHNV and CDR2 YYDKDF (reference sequence). With 1 base removed from V and 5 bases from J, the gap between germline ends came to 9 bases. This clonotype was sampled from a male donor with ankylosing spondylitis or in good health (not recorded which). V and J are TRBV15 and TRBJ2-7; no clear D gene. The sample consisted of blood, either unsorted or a sorted T cell fraction (not recorded which). The CDR3 DNA follows: TGTGCCACCAGCAGAGTCGGTTTCGACGAGCAGTACTTC. Its protein product is CATSRVGFDEQYF.